Below, one TCR beta chain is given with its context. Its antigen is not known. The data belong to a study of blood T cells in healthy people across ages. Study conclusions and caveats: Diversity estimated from one million T cells was considered an underestimate. Nothing was known about donor CMV status, and this possibly confounded expanded clonotype changes.

With 7 bases clipped from V and 2 bases from J, the junction kept 8 bases outside the gene matches. The CDR3 consists of 15 residues. Together with a sample-barcoded 5' primer, a J-beta primer mix was included in a second PCR lasting roughly 6 to 12 cycles. Via MiXCR, TCRdb re-called the 5' RACE reads, giving one row per CDR3 protein. The data show approximately 1.5 million distinct CDR3 sequences, with around 36% seen just once and about 11% held by the top ten. Every donor provided around 9.3 milliliters of peripheral blood. Researchers report isolating at least 6.5 million PBMCs per sample. This chain joins TRBV12-3 or TRBV12-4 and TRBJ2-1; 7 nucleotides align to TRBD2. Sequencing input: blood. This TCR was sampled from a woman in her 30s in good health. The CDR3 DNA follows: TGTGCCAGCACCGTAAGCGGGACCACCTACAATGAGCAGTTCTTC. Protein product: CASTVSGTTYNEQFF.